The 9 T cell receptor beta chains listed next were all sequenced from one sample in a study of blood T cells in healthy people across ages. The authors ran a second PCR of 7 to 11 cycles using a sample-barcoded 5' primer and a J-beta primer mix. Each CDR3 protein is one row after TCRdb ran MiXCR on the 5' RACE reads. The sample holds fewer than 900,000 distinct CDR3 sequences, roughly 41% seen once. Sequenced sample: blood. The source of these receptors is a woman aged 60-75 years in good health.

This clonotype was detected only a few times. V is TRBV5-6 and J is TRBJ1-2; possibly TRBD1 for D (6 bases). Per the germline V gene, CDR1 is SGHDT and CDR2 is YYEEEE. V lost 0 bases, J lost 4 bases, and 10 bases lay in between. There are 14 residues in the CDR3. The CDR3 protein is CASSLEQGLYGYTF. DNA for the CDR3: TGTGCCAGCAGCTTGGAACAGGGACTCTATGGCTACACCTTC.

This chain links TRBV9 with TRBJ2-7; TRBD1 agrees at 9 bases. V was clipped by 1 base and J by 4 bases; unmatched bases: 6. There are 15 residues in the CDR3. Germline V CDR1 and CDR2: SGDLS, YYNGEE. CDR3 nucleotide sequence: TGTGCCAGCAGCGTAACAGGGGGCCTTGTGTACGAGCAGTACTTC. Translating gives CASSVTGGLVYEQYF.

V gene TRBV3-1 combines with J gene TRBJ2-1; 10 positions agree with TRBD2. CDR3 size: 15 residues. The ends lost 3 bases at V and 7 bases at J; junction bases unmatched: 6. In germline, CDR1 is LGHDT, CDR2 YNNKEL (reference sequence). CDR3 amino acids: CASSHSAGGRNEQFF. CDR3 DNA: TGTGCCAGCAGCCATTCAGCGGGGGGGCGTAATGAGCAGTTCTTC.

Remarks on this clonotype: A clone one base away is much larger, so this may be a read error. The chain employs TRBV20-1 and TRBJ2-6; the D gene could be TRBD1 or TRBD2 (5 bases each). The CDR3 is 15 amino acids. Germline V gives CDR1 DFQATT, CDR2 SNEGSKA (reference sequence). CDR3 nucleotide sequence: TGCAGTGGGGCGGCAGGGAGCTCTGGGGCCAACGTCCTGGCTTTC. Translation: CSGAAGSSGANVLAF.

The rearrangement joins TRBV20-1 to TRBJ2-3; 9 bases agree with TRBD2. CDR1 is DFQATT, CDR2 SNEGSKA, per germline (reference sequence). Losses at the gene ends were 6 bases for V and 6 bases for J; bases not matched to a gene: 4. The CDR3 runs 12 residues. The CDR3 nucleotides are TGCAGTGCGGGACTAGCATCGGATACGCAGTATTTT. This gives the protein CSAGLASDTQYF.

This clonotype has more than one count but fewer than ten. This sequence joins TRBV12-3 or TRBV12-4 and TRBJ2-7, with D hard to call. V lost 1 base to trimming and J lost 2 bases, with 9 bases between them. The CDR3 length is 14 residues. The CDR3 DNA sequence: TGTGCCAGCAGTTTAGGAGAGATGGCCTACGAGCAGTACTTC. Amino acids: CASSLGEMAYEQYF.

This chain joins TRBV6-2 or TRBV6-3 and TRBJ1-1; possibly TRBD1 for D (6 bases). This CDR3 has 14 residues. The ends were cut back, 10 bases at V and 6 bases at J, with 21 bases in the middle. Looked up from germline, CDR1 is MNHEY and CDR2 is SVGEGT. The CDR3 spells CAISWGKGVAEAFF. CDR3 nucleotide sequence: TGTGCCATCAGCTGGGGCAAGGGGGTCGCTGAAGCTTTCTTT.

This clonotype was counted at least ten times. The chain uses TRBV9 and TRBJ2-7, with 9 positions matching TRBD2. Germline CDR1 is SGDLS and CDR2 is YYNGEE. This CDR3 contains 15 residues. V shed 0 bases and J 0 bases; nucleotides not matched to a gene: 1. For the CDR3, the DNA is TGTGCCAGCAGCGTAGCTAGCGGGGCCTCCTACGAGCAGTACTTC. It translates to CASSVASGASYEQYF. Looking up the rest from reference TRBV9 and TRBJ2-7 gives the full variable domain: DSGVTQTPKHLITATGQRVTLRCSPRSGDLSVYWYQQSLDQGLQFLIQYYNGEERAKGNILERFSAQQFPDLHSELNLSSLELGDSALYFCASSVASGASYEQYFGPGTRLTVT.

The CDR3 sequence is CSAPQTRSSYEQYF. As DNA, the CDR3 is TGCAGTGCTCCCCAGACTAGGAGCTCCTACGAGCAGTACTTC. The V call is TRBV20-1, the J call TRBJ2-7; weak D call: TRBD2 (6 bases). Trimming removed 5 bases at V and 0 bases at J, with 14 bases between. The CDR3 extends over 14 amino acids. CDR1 DFQATT and CDR2 SNEGSKA come from the germline V gene (reference sequence).